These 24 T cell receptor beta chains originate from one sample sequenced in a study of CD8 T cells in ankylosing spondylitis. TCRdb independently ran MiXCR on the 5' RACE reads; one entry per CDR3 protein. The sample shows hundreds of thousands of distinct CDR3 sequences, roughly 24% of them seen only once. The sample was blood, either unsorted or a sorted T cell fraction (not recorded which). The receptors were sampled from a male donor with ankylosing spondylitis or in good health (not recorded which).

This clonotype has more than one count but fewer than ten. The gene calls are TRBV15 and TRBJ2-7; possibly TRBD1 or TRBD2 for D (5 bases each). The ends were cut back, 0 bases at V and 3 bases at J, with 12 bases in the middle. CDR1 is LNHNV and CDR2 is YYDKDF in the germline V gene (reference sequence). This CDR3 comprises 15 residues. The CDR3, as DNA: TGTGCCACCAGCAGAGAGGCAGGGAGTAGCTACGAGCAGTACTTC. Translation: CATSREAGSSYEQYF.

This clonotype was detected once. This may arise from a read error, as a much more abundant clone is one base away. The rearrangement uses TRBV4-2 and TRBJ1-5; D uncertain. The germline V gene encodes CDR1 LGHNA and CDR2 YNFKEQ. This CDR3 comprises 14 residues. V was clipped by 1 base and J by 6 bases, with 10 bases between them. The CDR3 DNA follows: TGTGCCAGCAGCCAAGTTGGCAGGTCTCAGCCCCAGCATTTT. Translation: CASSQVGRSQPQHF.

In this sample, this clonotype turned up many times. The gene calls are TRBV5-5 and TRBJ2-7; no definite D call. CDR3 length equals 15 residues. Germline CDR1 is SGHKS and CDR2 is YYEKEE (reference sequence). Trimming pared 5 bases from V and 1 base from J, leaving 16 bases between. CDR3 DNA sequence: TGTGCCAGCAGTCTGGACCTTCTGGTATCCTACGAGCAGTACTTC. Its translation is CASSLDLLVSYEQYF.

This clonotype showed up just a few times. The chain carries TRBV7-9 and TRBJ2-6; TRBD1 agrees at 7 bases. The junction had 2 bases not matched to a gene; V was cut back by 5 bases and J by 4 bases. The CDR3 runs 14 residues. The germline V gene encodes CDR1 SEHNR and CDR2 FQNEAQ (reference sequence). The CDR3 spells CASSTGVGANVLTF. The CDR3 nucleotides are TGTGCCAGCAGCACAGGGGTCGGGGCCAACGTCCTGACTTTC.

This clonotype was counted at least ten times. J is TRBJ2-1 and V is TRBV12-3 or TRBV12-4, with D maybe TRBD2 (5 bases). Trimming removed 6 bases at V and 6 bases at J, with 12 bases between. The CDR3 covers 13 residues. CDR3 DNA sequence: TGTGCCAGCAGCTCCCCAGCGGCCAATGAGCAGTTCTTC. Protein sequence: CASSSPAANEQFF.

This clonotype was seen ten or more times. CDR3 bases: TGTGCCAGCAGCGTTCCGACCAGGGAGGGGCAAGAGACCCAGTACTTC. Translation gives CASSVPTREGQETQYF. The V and J genes are TRBV21-1 and TRBJ2-5; TRBD2, the table's D call, was not compared with the DNA. TRBV21-1 is annotated as a pseudogene. The CDR3 extends over 16 amino acids.

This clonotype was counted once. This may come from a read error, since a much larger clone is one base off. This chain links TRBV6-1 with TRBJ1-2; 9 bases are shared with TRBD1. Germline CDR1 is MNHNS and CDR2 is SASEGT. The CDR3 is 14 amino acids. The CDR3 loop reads CASRSGQGTYGYPF. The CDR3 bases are TGTGCCAGCAGGAGTGGACAGGGGACCTATGGCTACCCCTTC.

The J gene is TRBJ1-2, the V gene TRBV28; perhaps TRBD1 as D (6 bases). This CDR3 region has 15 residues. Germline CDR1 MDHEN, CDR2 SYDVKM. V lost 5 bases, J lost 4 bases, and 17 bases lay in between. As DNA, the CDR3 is TGTGCCAGCAGTGAACCCGGACAGAACCTCTATGGCTACACCTTC. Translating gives CASSEPGQNLYGYTF.

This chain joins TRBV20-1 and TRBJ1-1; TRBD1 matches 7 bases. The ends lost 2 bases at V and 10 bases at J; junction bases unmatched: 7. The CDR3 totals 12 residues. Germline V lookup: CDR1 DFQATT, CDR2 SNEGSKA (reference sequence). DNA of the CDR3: TGCAGTGCTAGAAAATCGGACAGGCGAGCTTTCTTT. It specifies CSARKSDRRAFF.

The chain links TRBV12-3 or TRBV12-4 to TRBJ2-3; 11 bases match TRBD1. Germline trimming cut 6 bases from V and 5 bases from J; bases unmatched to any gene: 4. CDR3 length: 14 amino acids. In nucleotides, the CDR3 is TGTGCCAGCAGACCGGGACAGGGGGTAGATACGCAGTATTTT. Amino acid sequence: CASRPGQGVDTQYF.

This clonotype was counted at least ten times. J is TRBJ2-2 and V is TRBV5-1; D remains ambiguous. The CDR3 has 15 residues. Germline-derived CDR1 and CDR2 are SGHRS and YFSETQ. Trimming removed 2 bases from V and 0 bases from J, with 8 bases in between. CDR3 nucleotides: TGCGCCAGCAGCTTAAGTCCCACGAACACCGGGGAGCTGTTTTTT. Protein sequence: CASSLSPTNTGELFF.

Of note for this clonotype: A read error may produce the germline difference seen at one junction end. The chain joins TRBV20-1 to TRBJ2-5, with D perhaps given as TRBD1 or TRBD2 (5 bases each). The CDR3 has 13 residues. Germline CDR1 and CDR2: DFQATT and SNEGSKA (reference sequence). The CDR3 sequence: CSAMAGSQEAQYF. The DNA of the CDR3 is TGCAGTGCCATGGCAGGGAGCCAAGAGGCCCAGTACTTC.

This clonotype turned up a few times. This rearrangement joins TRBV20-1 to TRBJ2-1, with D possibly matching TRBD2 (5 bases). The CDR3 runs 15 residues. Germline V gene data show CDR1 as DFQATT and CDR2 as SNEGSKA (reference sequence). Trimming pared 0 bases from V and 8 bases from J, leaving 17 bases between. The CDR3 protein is CSARDGSGSPHEQFF. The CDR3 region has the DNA TGCAGTGCTAGAGATGGGAGCGGCTCGCCTCATGAGCAGTTCTTC.

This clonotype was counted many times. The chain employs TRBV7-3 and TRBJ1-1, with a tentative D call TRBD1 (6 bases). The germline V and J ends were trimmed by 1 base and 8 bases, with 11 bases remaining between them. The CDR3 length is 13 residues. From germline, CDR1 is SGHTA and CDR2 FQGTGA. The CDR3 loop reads CASSLKPTGEAFF. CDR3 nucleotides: TGTGCCAGCAGCTTAAAACCCACAGGGGAAGCTTTCTTT.

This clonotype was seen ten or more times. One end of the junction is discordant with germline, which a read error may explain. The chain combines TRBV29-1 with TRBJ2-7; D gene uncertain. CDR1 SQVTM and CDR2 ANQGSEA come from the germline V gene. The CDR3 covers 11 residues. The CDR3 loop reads CSVDPGPGILF. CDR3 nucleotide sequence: TGCAGCGTTGATCCCGGGCCAGGAATCCTCTTC.

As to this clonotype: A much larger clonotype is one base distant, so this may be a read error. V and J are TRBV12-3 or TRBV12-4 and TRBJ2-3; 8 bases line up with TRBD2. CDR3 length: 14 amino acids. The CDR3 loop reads CSSSSSGSTDTQYF. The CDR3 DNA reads TGTTCCAGCAGCTCTAGCGGGAGCACAGATACGCAGTATTTT.

The CDR3 reads CSAGGYNEQFF. CDR3 DNA sequence: TGCAGCGCCGGCGGCTACAATGAGCAGTTCTTC. V is TRBV29-1 and J is TRBJ2-1, with D hard to call. The CDR3 runs 11 residues. V was shortened by 7 bases and J by 3 bases, with 7 bases between the two germline ends. Germline V lookup: CDR1 SQVTM, CDR2 ANQGSEA.

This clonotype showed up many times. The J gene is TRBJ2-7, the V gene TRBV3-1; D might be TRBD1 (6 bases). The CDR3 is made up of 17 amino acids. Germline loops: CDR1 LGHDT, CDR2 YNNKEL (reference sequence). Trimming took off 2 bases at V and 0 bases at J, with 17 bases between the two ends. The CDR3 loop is CASSQSVGQPFSYEQYF. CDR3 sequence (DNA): TGTGCCAGCAGCCAAAGTGTTGGACAGCCGTTCTCCTACGAGCAGTACTTC.

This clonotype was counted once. CDR3 sequence: CASSRPGEAHEQYF. The CDR3 coding sequence is TGTGCCAGCAGCCGCCCGGGAGAGGCCCACGAGCAGTACTTC. V and J are TRBV9 and TRBJ2-7; TRBD2 is a possible D gene (6 bases). CDR1 is SGDLS and CDR2 is YYNGEE in the germline V gene. The CDR3 is 14 residues long. Trimming pared 4 bases from V and 5 bases from J, leaving 16 bases between. The full variable domain, completed using reference TRBV9 and TRBJ2-7, is DSGVTQTPKHLITATGQRVTLRCSPRSGDLSVYWYQQSLDQGLQFLIQYYNGEERAKGNILERFSAQQFPDLHSELNLSSLELGDSALYFCASSRPGEAHEQYFGPGTRLTVT.

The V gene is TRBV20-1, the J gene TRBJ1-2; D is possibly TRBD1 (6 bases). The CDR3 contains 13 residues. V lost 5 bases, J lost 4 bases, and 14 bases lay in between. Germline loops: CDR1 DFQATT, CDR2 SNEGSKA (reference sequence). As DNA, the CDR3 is TGCAGTGCTGAGACAGGTTCGATCTATGGCTACACCTTC. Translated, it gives CSAETGSIYGYTF.

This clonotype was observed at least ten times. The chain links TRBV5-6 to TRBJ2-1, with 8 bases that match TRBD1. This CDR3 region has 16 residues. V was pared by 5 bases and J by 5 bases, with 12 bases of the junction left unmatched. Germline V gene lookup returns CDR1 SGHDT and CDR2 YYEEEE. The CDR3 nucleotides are TGTGCCAGCAGTGACACCGGGGCAGGGGGCCACAATGAGCAGTTCTTC. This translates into CASSDTGAGGHNEQFF.

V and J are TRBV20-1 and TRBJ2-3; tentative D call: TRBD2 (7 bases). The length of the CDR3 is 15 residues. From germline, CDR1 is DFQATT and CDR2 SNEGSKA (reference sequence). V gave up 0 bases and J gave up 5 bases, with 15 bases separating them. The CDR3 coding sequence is TGCAGTGCTAGAGATAGGTGGGAGGGACAAGATACGCAGTATTTT. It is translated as CSARDRWEGQDTQYF.

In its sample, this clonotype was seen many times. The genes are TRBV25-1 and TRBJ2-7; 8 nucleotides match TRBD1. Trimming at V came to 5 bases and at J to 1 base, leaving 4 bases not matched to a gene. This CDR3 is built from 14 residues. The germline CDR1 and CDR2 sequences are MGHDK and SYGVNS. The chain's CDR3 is CASSPRQGSYEQYF. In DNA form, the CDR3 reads TGTGCCAGCAGTCCGCGACAGGGGTCCTACGAGCAGTACTTC.

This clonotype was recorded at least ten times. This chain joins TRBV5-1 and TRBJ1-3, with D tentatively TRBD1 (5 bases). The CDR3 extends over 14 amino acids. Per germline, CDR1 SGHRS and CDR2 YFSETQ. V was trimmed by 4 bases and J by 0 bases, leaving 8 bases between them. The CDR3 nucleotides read TGCGCCAGCAGCCCAGGGATCTCTGGAAACACCATATATTTT. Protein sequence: CASSPGISGNTIYF.